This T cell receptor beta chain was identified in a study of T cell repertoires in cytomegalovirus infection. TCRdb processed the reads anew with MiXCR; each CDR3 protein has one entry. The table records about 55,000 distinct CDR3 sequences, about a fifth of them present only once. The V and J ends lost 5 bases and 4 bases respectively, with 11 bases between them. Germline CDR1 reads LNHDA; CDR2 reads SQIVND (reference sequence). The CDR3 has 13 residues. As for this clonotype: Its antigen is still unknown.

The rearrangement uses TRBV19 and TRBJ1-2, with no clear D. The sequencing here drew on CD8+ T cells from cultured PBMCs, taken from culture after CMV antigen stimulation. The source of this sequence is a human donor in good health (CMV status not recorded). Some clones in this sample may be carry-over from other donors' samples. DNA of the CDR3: TGTGCCAGTAGTCTGACGGACTCCTATGGCTACACCTTC. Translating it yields CASSLTDSYGYTF.